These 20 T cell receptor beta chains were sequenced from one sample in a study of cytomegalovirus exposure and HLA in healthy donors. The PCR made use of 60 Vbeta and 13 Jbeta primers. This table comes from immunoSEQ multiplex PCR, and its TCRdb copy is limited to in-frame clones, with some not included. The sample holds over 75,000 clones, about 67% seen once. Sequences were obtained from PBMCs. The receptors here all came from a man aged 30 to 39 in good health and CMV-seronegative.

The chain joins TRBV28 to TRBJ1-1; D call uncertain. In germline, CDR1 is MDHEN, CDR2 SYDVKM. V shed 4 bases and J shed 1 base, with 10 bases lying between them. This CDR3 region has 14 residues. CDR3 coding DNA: TGTGCCAGCAGTTCCCCCCGGTCGAACACTGAAGCTTTCTTT. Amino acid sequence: CASSSPRSNTEAFF. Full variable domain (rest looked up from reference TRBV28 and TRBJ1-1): DVKVTQSSRYLVKRTGEKVFLECVQDMDHENMFWYRQDPGLGLRLIYFSYDVKMKEKGDIPEGYSVSREKKERFSLILESASTNQTSMYLCASSSPRSNTEAFFGQGTRLTVV.

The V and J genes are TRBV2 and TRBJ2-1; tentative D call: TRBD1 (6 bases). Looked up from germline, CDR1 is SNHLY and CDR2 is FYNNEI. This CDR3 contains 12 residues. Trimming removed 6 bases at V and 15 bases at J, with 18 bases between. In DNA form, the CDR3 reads TGTGCCAGCAGACAGGGATGGGCAGGGCCGTTCTTC. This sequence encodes CASRQGWAGPFF.

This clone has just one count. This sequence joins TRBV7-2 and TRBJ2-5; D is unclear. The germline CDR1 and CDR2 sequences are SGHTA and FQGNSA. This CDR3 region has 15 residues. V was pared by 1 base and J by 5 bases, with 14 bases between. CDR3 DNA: TGTGCCAGCAGCTTAGGCGAGTTACCGGGTGAGACCCAGTACTTC. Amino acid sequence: CASSLGELPGETQYF.

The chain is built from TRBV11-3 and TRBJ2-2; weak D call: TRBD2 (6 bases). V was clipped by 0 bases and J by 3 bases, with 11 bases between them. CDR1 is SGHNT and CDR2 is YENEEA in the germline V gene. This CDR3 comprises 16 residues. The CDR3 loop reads CASSLERETYTGELFF. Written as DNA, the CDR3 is TGTGCCAGCAGCTTAGAACGGGAGACTTACACCGGGGAGCTGTTTTTT.

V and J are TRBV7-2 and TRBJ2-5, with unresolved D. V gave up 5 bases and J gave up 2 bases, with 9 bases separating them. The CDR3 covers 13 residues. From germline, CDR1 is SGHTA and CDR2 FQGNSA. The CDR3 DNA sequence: TGTGCCAGCAGCCCACTGCCACAAGAGACCCAGTACTTC. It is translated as CASSPLPQETQYF.

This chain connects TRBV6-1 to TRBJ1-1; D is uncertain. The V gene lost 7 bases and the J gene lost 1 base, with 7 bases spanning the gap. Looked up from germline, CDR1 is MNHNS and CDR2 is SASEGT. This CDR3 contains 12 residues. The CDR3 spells CASTPRNTEAFF. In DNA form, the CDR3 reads TGTGCCAGCACCCCCCGGAACACTGAAGCTTTCTTT.

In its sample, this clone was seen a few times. In DNA, the CDR3 is TGTGCCAGCAGTGAATCCCGTACAGGGGGAAAGACCCAGTACTTC. It is translated as CASSESRTGGKTQYF. This chain uses TRBV6-1 with TRBJ2-5; 8 bases match TRBD1. The CDR3 has 15 residues. V dropped 2 bases and J dropped 6; count of bases not matched to a gene: 8. CDR1 and CDR2 (germline): MNHNS, SASEGT.

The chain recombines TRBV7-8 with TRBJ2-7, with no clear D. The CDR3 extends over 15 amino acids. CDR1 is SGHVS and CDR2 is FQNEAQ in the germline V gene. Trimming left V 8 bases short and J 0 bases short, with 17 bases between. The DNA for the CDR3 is TGTGCCAGCTCCAACCCGAAGCTAATCTCCTACGAGCAGTACTTC. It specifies CASSNPKLISYEQYF.

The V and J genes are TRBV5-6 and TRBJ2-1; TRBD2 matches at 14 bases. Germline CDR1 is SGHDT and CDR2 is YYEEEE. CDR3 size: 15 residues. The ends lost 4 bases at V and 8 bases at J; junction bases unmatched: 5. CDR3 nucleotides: TGTGCCAGCAGCCCGGGACTAGCGGGAGACCATGAGCAGTTCTTC. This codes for CASSPGLAGDHEQFF. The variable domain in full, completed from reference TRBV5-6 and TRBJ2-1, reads DAGVTQSPTHLIKTRGQQVTLRCSPKSGHDTVSWYQQALGQGPQFIFQYYEEEERQRGNFPDRFSGHQFPNYSSELNVNALLLGDSALYLCASSPGLAGDHEQFFGPGTRLTVL.

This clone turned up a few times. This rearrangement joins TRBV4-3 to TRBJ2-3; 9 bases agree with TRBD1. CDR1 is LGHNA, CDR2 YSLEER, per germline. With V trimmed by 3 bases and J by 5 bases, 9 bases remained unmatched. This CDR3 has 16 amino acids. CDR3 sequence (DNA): TGCGCCAGCAGCCAGGAATTCGGGACAGGGAGAGATACGCAGTATTTT. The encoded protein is CASSQEFGTGRDTQYF.

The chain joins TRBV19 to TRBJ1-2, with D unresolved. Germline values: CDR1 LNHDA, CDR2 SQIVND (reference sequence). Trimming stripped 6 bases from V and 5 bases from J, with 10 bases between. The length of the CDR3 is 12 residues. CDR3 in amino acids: CASSPPGYGYTF. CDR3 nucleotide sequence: TGTGCCAGTAGCCCCCCGGGGTATGGCTACACCTTC.

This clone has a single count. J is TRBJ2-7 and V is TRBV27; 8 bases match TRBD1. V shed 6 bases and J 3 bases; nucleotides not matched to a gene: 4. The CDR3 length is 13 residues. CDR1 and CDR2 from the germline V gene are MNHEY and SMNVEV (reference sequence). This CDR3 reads CASSRTGNYEQYF. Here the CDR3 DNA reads TGTGCCAGCAGCCGGACAGGGAACTACGAGCAGTACTTC.

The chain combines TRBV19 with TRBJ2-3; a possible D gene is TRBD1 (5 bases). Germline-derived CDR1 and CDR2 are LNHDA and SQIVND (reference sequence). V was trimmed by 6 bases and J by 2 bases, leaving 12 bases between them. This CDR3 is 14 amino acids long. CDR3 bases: TGTGCCAGTAGCAGGGATTGGGTCACAGATACGCAGTATTTT. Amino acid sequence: CASSRDWVTDTQYF.

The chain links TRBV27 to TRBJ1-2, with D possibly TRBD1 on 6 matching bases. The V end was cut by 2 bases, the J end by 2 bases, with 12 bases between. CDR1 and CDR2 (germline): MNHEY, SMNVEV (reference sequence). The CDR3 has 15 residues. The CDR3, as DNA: TGTGCCAGCAGTTTAGATGCAGGGGCCAACTATGGCTACACCTTC. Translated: CASSLDAGANYGYTF.

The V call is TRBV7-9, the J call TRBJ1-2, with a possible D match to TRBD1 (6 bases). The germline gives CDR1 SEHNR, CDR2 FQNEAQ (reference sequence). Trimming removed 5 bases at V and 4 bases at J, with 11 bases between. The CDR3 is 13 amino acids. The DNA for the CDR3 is TGTGCCAGCAGCCGGGACACCCTCTATGGCTACACCTTC. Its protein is CASSRDTLYGYTF.

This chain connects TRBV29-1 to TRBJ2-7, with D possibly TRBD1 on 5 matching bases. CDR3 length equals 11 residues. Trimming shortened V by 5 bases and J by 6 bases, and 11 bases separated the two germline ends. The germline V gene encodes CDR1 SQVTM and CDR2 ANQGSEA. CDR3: CSVSRGREQYF. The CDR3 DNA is TGCAGCGTTTCAAGGGGCCGCGAGCAGTACTTC.

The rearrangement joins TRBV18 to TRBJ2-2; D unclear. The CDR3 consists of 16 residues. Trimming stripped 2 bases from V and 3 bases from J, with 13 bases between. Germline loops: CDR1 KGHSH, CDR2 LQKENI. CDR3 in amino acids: CASSPMALDYTGELFF. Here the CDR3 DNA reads TGTGCCAGCTCACCAATGGCTCTAGACTACACCGGGGAGCTGTTTTTT. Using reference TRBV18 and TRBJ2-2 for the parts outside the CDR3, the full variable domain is NAGVMQNPRHLVRRRGQEARLRCSPMKGHSHVYWYRQLPEEGLKFMVYLQKENIIDESGMPKERFSAEFPKEGPSILRIQQVVRGDSAAYFCASSPMALDYTGELFFGEGSRLTVL.

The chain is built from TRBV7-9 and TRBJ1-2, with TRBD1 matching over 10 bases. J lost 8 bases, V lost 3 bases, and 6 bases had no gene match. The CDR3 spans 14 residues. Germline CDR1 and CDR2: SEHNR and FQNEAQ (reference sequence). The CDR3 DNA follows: TGTGCCAGCAGCTTGGGACAGGGGATGAGGGGCTACACCTTC. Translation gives CASSLGQGMRGYTF.

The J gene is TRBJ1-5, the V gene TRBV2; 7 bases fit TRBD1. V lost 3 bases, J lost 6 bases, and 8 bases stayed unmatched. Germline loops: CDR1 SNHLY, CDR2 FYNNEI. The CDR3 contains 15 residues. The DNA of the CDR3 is TGTGCCAGCAGTGAGAGACAGGGATGGGGTCAGCCCCAGCATTTT. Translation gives CASSERQGWGQPQHF.

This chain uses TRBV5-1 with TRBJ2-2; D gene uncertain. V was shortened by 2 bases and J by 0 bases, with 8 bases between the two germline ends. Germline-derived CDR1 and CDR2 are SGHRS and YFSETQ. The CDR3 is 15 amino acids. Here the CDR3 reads CASSFERPNTGELFF. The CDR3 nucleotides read TGCGCCAGCAGCTTCGAGCGACCGAACACCGGGGAGCTGTTTTTT.